This T cell receptor beta chain is drawn from a study of T cell repertoires in cytomegalovirus infection. Study in general: The authors relied on CMV epitopes, both recently identified HLA-C-restricted and well-studied HLA-B-restricted.

Trimming took off 2 bases at V and 6 bases at J, with 12 bases between the two ends. The germline V gene encodes CDR1 SGHNT and CDR2 YYREEE (reference sequence). The CDR3 sequence is 15 residues long. This clonotype was found a few times. The antigen is unknown. TCRdb ran MiXCR on the reads and lists one entry per CDR3 protein. The sample consists of about 830,000 distinct CDR3 sequences, 30% to 35% of them appearing once. The starting material was cultured CD8+ T cells from PBMCs, obtained from culture after CMV antigen stimulation. The genes are TRBV5-4 and TRBJ1-6; possible D gene TRBD1, 5 bases. This receptor was obtained from a human donor in good health (CMV status not recorded). Some clones in this sample may be carry-over from other donors' samples. The CDR3 protein is CASSFSGPSNSPLHF. The DNA of the CDR3 is TGTGCCAGCAGCTTCTCGGGGCCTAGTAATTCACCCCTCCACTTT.